The rows below give T cell receptor beta chains drawn from one sample of a study of tumor-infiltrating lymphocytes in oesophageal squamous cell carcinoma. One entry per CDR3 protein results from TCRdb running MiXCR on the PCR reads. This sample has over 20,000 distinct CDR3 sequences, with 30% to 35% found just once. The specimen was esophageal tumor tissue. The receptors were sampled from a female donor with esophageal squamous cell carcinoma. Each CDR3 is given with its conserved first and last residue.

v_call,j_call,cdr3_length,cdr3_aa
TRBV5-1,TRBJ2-3,11,CASSFTDTQYF
TRBV25-1,NA,17,CASSPRWTSGHQETQYF
TRBV29-1,TRBJ2-3,13,CSVWTGEGTEAFF
TRBV12-3/TRBV12-4,TRBJ2-3,16,CASSKGGGGRADTQYF
TRBV12-3/TRBV12-4,TRBJ2-1,16,CASSSWTGKNYNEQFF
TRBV10-2,TRBJ2-3,14,CASTRQTSTDTQYF
TRBV7-9,TRBJ1-4,14,CASSDVGNRGGLFF
TRBV4-1,TRBJ2-6,18,CASSQRQGAPSGANVLTF
TRBV7-6,TRBJ2-7,15,CASSPGTGFIHEQYF
TRBV19,TRBJ2-1,11,CASNFHNEQFF
TRBV28,TRBJ1-3,21,CASSFNTVPLPGWISGNTIYF
TRBV7-2,TRBJ2-3,16,CASSKTSGRNEDTQYF
TRBV24-1,TRBJ2-2,17,CATSDSLDRANTGELFF
TRBV6-6,TRBJ2-7,11,CASREVNEKYF
TRBV12-3/TRBV12-4,TRBJ2-6,17,CASRVVKMSSGANVLTF
TRBV5-1,TRBJ2-5,14,CASTRAGSQETQYF
TRBV5-1,TRBJ1-1,12,CASSLEGTSAFF
TRBV20-1,TRBJ2-3,15,CSATPTSGRTDTQYF
TRBV12-3/TRBV12-4,TRBJ2-1,14,CASSLIGYTGELYF
TRBV10-3,TRBJ1-4,13,CAIIPSAHEKLFF
TRBV7-6,NA,16,CASSPFVAGRSYEQYF
TRBV24-1,TRBJ2-7,15,CATSDLTSGSYEQYF
TRBV7-2,NA,14,CASSLDVAIYEQYF
TRBV5-1,TRBJ1-5,13,CASSLQGDQPQHF
TRBV28,TRBJ1-5,16,CASSLTGTVSNQPQHF
TRBV28,TRBJ2-7,13,CASSTGTPGEQYF
TRBV4-1,TRBJ1-2,13,CASSQPTGGGYTF
TRBV18,TRBJ2-1,15,CASSSGTGAYNEQFF
TRBV10-1,TRBJ1-6,15,CASSESRTGGSPLHF
TRBV7-3,TRBJ2-3,15,CASSLSGPGADTQYF